The 26 T cell receptor beta chains reported below all come from one sample, sequenced in a study of glioma-infiltrating T cells. The iRepertoire nested amplicon-rescue multiplex PCR amplified TCR alpha and beta CDR3s from RNA. TCRdb recomputed calls from the multiplex PCR reads with MiXCR, one row per CDR3 protein. The repertoire holds around 90,000 distinct CDR3 sequences, with about 40% as singletons. The material sequenced was glioma tissue, nonneoplastic brain tissue, or PBMCs (not recorded which). These receptor sequences come from a human donor with low-grade glioma or glioblastoma, undergoing nonglioma brain surgery, or in good health (not recorded which).

Concerning this clonotype: This may arise from a read error, as a much more abundant clone is one base away. V and J are TRBV12-3 or TRBV12-4 and TRBJ2-6, with TRBD1 as a possible D gene (5 bases). The CDR3 length is 15 residues. CDR3 sequence: CAIRRPLSGANFLTF. CDR3 nucleotides: TGTGCCATTAGGAGACCACTGTCTGGGGCCAACTTCCTGACTTTC.

This clonotype has ten or more counts. The chain carries TRBV6-2 or TRBV6-3 and TRBJ2-1; 7 bases align to TRBD1. In germline, CDR1 is MNHEY, CDR2 SVGEGT. This CDR3 has 16 residues. Germline trimming cut 6 bases from V and 0 bases from J; bases unmatched to any gene: 8. In nucleotides, the CDR3 is TGTGCCAGCAGCCGGGACAGCCCGAGCTCCTACAATGAGCAGTTCTTC. It encodes CASSRDSPSSYNEQFF.

This clonotype appeared many times. The CDR3 reads CASSERNMGNYNEQFF. The CDR3 DNA reads as TGTGCCAGCAGTGAGCGGAACATGGGAAACTACAATGAGCAGTTCTTC. This sequence joins TRBV6-1 and TRBJ2-1; D remains unclear. Per germline, CDR1 MNHNS and CDR2 SASEGT. V lost 3 bases, J lost 3 bases, and 15 bases lay in between. The length of the CDR3 is 16 residues.

This chain uses TRBV6-2 or TRBV6-3 with TRBJ2-5; no clear D. Trimming left V 7 bases short and J 4 bases short, with 7 bases between. CDR1 is MNHEY, CDR2 SVGEGT, per germline. The CDR3 runs to 11 residues. The CDR3 loop is CASTQLETQYF. In DNA form, the CDR3 reads TGTGCCAGCACTCAACTAGAGACCCAGTACTTC.

This clonotype was counted ten times or more. The chain employs TRBV20-1 and TRBJ2-3; 8 bases map to TRBD2. The V and J ends lost 6 bases and 4 bases, in that order; junction bases with no gene match: 6. The CDR3 consists of 13 residues. Germline CDR1 is DFQATT and CDR2 is SNEGSKA (reference sequence). The chain's CDR3 is CSANGGGSDTQYF. As DNA, the CDR3 is TGCAGTGCGAACGGCGGGGGGTCAGATACGCAGTATTTT.

This clonotype was observed at least ten times. The V call is TRBV6-6, the J call TRBJ1-4; D is unresolved. The CDR3 has 15 residues. The germline V gene has CDR1 MNHNY and CDR2 SVGAGI (reference sequence). V gave up 0 bases and J gave up 8 bases, with 13 bases separating them. CDR3 residues: CASSYSNLSAEKLFF. Here the CDR3 DNA reads TGTGCCAGCAGTTACTCGAATCTCTCGGCGGAAAAACTGTTTTTT.

This clonotype was found many times. The chain recombines TRBV4-1 with TRBJ2-7; D might be TRBD1 (6 bases). Germline CDR1 and CDR2: MGHRA and YSYEKL. This CDR3 spans 16 amino acids. Deletions cut 1 base from V and 5 bases from J, with 18 bases between. The CDR3, as DNA: TGCGCCAGCAGCCAAGTTTGGGGGCCCTCGGACCACGAGCAGTACTTC. Translation: CASSQVWGPSDHEQYF.

This clonotype was counted many times. The chain joins TRBV12-5 to TRBJ2-1, with TRBD2 as a possible D gene (5 bases). V was trimmed by 4 bases and J by 6 bases, leaving 16 bases between them. This CDR3 region has 15 residues. CDR1 is LGHNT, CDR2 FRNRAP, per germline. In nucleotides, the CDR3 is TGTGCTAGTGGTTCGCTACAACCGGGGTCCAATGAGCAGTTCTTC. Its translation: CASGSLQPGSNEQFF.

Concerning this clonotype itself: At one end, the junction sequence differs from germline, possibly due to a read error. J is TRBJ2-1 and V is TRBV6-2 or TRBV6-3, with no clear D. This CDR3 is built from 12 residues. Per germline, CDR1 MNHEY and CDR2 SVGEGT. The CDR3 sequence is CASIYSITEQFF. As DNA, the CDR3 is TGTGCCAGCATTTACTCTATTACGGAGCAGTTCTTC.

This clonotype was counted at least ten times. The chain has TRBV7-2 and TRBJ2-1; TRBD2 matches 11 bases. Per the germline V gene, CDR1 is SGHTA and CDR2 is FQGNSA. The V and J ends lost 3 bases and 5 bases, in that order; junction bases with no gene match: 6. The CDR3 consists of 16 residues. In DNA form, the CDR3 reads TGTGCCAGCAGCTTTATAGCGGGAGGGGATGACAATGAGCAGTTCTTC. It specifies CASSFIAGGDDNEQFF.

About this clonotype: A much larger clone lies a single base off, so this may be a read error. The chain couples TRBV4-1 to TRBJ2-5; TRBD2 is a possible D gene (6 bases). This CDR3 is built from 15 residues. CDR1 is MGHRA, CDR2 YSYEKL, per germline. The CDR3 spells CASSCLWGVQETQYF. The CDR3 DNA reads as TGTGCCAGCAGCTGCCTTTGGGGGGTCCAAGAGACCCAGTACTTC.

This clonotype was seen at least ten times. The rearrangement uses TRBV19 and TRBJ2-1; weak D call: TRBD2 (5 bases). Trimming cost V 3 bases and J 0 bases, with 12 bases left between them. CDR3 size: 16 residues. Germline CDR1 reads LNHDA; CDR2 reads SQIVND (reference sequence). The CDR3 is CASSIGLLSSYNEQFF. DNA for the CDR3: TGTGCCAGTAGTATCGGACTCCTGAGCTCCTACAATGAGCAGTTCTTC.

The table lists this clonotype with many counts. The J gene is TRBJ2-5, the V gene TRBV27; 13 positions agree with TRBD2. After removal of 5 bases from V and 1 base from J, the junction contained 4 bases not matched to a gene. Germline CDR1 and CDR2: MNHEY and SMNVEV (reference sequence). The CDR3 runs to 16 residues. CDR3 in DNA: TGTGCCAGCAGTCCCGGGACTAGCGGGGTCCAAGAGACCCAGTACTTC. Translation: CASSPGTSGVQETQYF.

This clonotype appeared many times. The rearrangement joins TRBV2 to TRBJ2-7; D unclear. CDR3 length: 12 residues. Germline lookup yields CDR1 SNHLY and CDR2 FYNNEI. The V end was cut by 5 bases, the J end by 3 bases, with 8 bases between. The CDR3 loop is CASSTDGYEQYF. The CDR3 DNA is TGTGCCAGCAGTACCGACGGCTACGAGCAGTACTTC.

On this clonotype itself: The final CDR3 position lacks the conserved phenylalanine or tryptophan, pointing to a likely read error. This chain uses TRBV28 with TRBJ2-7; D is possibly TRBD2 (6 bases). Deletions cut 5 bases from V and 3 bases from J, with 17 bases between. The CDR3 is made up of 15 amino acids. Germline assignment: CDR1 MDHEN and CDR2 SYDVKM. In DNA form, the CDR3 reads TGTGCCAGCAGTCCCGCGCTGGGACTGCGCTACGAGCAGTACTCC. Encoded protein: CASSPALGLRYEQYS.

This clonotype occurred many times. The chain uses TRBV20-1 and TRBJ1-1; D may be TRBD1 (6 bases). CDR1 and CDR2 from the germline V gene are DFQATT and SNEGSKA (reference sequence). This CDR3 has 15 amino acids. V lost 0 bases and J lost 1, with 12 bases in between. The CDR3 DNA follows: TGCAGTGCTAGAGATCCGGAAGGGGGGAACACTGAAGCTTTCTTT. Encoded protein: CSARDPEGGNTEAFF.

This clonotype was found many times. The chain has TRBV24-1 and TRBJ1-5; D unclear. Germline V lookup: CDR1 KGHDR, CDR2 SFDVKD. The CDR3 runs to 16 residues. Trimming shortened V by 3 bases and J by 3 bases, and 14 bases separated the two germline ends. The DNA for the CDR3 is TGTGCCACCAGTGATGCCGGACCGGGGAACAATCAGCCCCAGCATTTT. Its translation is CATSDAGPGNNQPQHF.

This clonotype was detected ten times or more. This sequence joins TRBV14 and TRBJ2-1; unclear D gene. The CDR3 has 12 residues. Germline-derived CDR1 and CDR2 are SGHDN and FVKESK. Trimming removed 0 bases at V and 8 bases at J, with 5 bases between. CDR3 bases: TGTGCCAGCAGCCAAGATCGCTATGAGCAGTTCTTC. Protein sequence: CASSQDRYEQFF. Together with reference TRBV14 and TRBJ2-1, the CDR3 gives the full variable domain: EAGVTQFPSHSVIEKGQTVTLRCDPISGHDNLYWYRRVMGKEIKFLLHFVKESKQDESGMPNNRFLAERTGGTYSTLKVQPAELEDSGVYFCASSQDRYEQFFGPGTRLTVL.

This clonotype has a count of ten or more. The chain has TRBV20-1 and TRBJ1-1; 10 bases fit TRBD1. Looked up from germline, CDR1 is DFQATT and CDR2 is SNEGSKA (reference sequence). The CDR3 spans 13 residues. V shed 7 bases, J shed 9 bases, and the junction held 11 bases outside the gene matches. The CDR3 DNA follows: TGCAGTGGGGGCGGGACAGGGGTCCCGAAAGCTTTCTTT. The encoded protein is CSGGGTGVPKAFF.

Remarks on this clonotype: This sequence may be a read error, since a much larger clone differs from it by one base. The chain uses TRBV7-8 and TRBJ2-7; 9 nucleotides align to TRBD2. The CDR3 sequence is 16 residues long. V trimming: 5 bases; J trimming: 4 bases; junction bases outside the gene matches: 12. Germline V gene data show CDR1 as SGHVS and CDR2 as FQNEAQ. The CDR3 sequence is CASSPGTSRSGYEQYF. DNA of the CDR3: TGTGCCAGCAGCCCGGGGACTAGCAGGAGTGGGTACGAGCAGTACTTC.

This clonotype was seen at least ten times. The chain uses TRBV15 and TRBJ1-6, with D perhaps matching TRBD1 (5 bases). The CDR3 is made up of 13 amino acids. CDR1 is LNHNV, CDR2 YYDKDF, per germline (reference sequence). Deletions cut 5 bases from V and 7 bases from J, with 9 bases between. The CDR3 DNA reads as TGTGCCACCAGCCGGGGACTGAATTCACCCCTCCACTTT. Translating gives CATSRGLNSPLHF.

The CDR3: CASSLYDFNSPLHF. The CDR3, as DNA: TGTGCCAGCAGCTTGTACGACTTCAATTCACCCCTCCACTTT. The chain uses TRBV5-5 and TRBJ1-6; D gene unclear. V lost 1 base, J lost 7 bases, and 9 bases lay in between. Germline CDR1 SGHKS, CDR2 YYEKEE (reference sequence). The CDR3 covers 14 residues.

This clonotype was counted many times. In nucleotides, the CDR3 is TGTGCCAGCAGCGTCGGGGGGAGCTCCTACGAGCAGTACTTC. It yields the protein CASSVGGSSYEQYF. This sequence joins TRBV9 and TRBJ2-7, with 7 bases lining up with TRBD2. The trim removed 2 bases at V and 0 bases at J, leaving 2 bases unmatched. CDR1 and CDR2 (germline): SGDLS, YYNGEE. This CDR3 contains 14 residues.

A word on this clonotype: A read error may explain this, as a much larger clone is one base away. V and J are TRBV5-4 and TRBJ2-7; D unclear. The V gene lost 1 base and the J gene lost 5 bases, with 13 bases spanning the gap. This CDR3 comprises 14 residues. Germline V gene data show CDR1 as SGHNT and CDR2 as YYREEE (reference sequence). The CDR3 region has the DNA TGTGCCAGCAGCTTGAGTCCGGTTTCCCACGAGCAGTACTTC. Amino acids: CASSLSPVSHEQYF. The full variable domain, with the rest looked up from reference TRBV5-4 and TRBJ2-7, is ETGVTQSPTHLIKTRGQQVTLRCSSQSGHNTVSWYQQALGQGPQFIFQYYREEENGRGNFPPRFSGLQFPNYSSELNVNALELDDSALYLCASSLSPVSHEQYFGPGTRLTVT.

The V gene is TRBV9, the J gene TRBJ1-1, with D perhaps TRBD1 (6 bases). This CDR3 is 18 amino acids long. V lost 0 bases, J lost 4 bases, and 22 bases lay in between. Germline loops: CDR1 SGDLS, CDR2 YYNGEE. DNA for the CDR3: TGTGCCAGCAGCGTAGTTCCGGGGGGCGCTCTCAGGGGCACTGAAGCTTTCTTT. Protein product: CASSVVPGGALRGTEAFF.

To note about this clonotype: A read error may produce the germline difference seen at one junction end. V gene TRBV6-1 combines with J gene TRBJ2-1, with 7 bases aligning to TRBD1. In germline, CDR1 is MNHNS, CDR2 SASEGT. The CDR3 spans 15 residues. CDR3 bases: TGTGCCAGCAGTGATGTAAGACAGGGATCCTACGAGCAGTTTTTC. This encodes CASSDVRQGSYEQFF.